Listed here is a single T cell receptor beta chain. No antigen is known for it. The data originate from a study of blood T cells in healthy people across ages. Findings and limits, study-wide: Per-million-T-cell TCR beta diversity fell roughly linearly with age. Relative to aged donors, long-lived donors carried more naive CD4+ cells and displayed higher diversity.

Trimming pared 3 bases from V and 2 bases from J, leaving 8 bases between. From germline, CDR1 is DFQATT and CDR2 SNEGSKA (reference sequence). The CDR3 is 12 residues long. Through a sample-barcoded 5' primer and a J-beta primer mix, a second PCR was run for 7 to 11 cycles. TCRdb re-called the 5' RACE reads with MiXCR, one entry per CDR3 protein. The sample has some 1,800,000 distinct CDR3 sequences; about two fifths are singletons. The sample taken for sequencing was blood. The chain combines TRBV20-1 with TRBJ2-7, with D hard to call. The receptor's source is a human donor in good health. The CDR3 DNA reads TGCAGTGCTAGGCAGAGTCCCTACGAGCAGTACTTC. Its translation is CSARQSPYEQYF.